This T cell receptor (beta chain) was documented in a study of low-dose radiotherapy and immunotherapy resistance in tumors. Primers used for first-strand cDNA, a TRAV- and TRBV-specific set, covered both alpha and beta chains. For amplifying TCRs, the PCR ran for 20 to 25 cycles with Phusion, which was used together with a constant-region primer and the adapter on the V primers. A single record per CDR3 protein comes from TCRdb applying MiXCR to the reads. The data hold 65,000 to 90,000 distinct CDR3 sequences, with around 18% observed a single time. The sample's time point: before trial treatment. The V end was cut by 1 base, the J end by 0 bases, with 2 bases between. The CDR3 loop spans 12 amino acids. CDR1 and CDR2 (germline): GTSNPN, SVGIG (reference sequence).

Source: PBMCs, taken before treatment. The clonotype comes from a male donor with prostate cancer. V and J are TRBV30 and TRBJ2-3; no clear D gene. The CDR3 region has the DNA TGTGCCTGGAGTGCAAGCACAGATACGCAGTATTTT. It codes for CAWSASTDTQYF.